The 9 T cell receptor beta chains below come from one sample, sequenced in a study of T cell responses to AZD1222 COVID-19 vaccine. Generated by immunoSEQ multiplex PCR, the TCRdb table keeps only in-frame clones and is missing some. The sample yields 80,000 to 85,000 clones, approximately 89% seen once. The starting material was peripheral blood, obtained 28 days after the second AZD1222 dose. Every receptor here comes from an adult who received the AZD1222 COVID-19 vaccine.

This sequence joins TRBV6-1 and TRBJ2-4; no reliable D call. The CDR3 loop spans 11 amino acids. V was clipped by 3 bases and J by 8 bases, with 5 bases between them. Looked up from germline, CDR1 is MNHNS and CDR2 is SASEGT. The CDR3, as DNA: TGTGCCAGCAGTGATCAGTACATTCAGTACTTC. As protein: CASSDQYIQYF.

J is TRBJ2-1 and V is TRBV5-4, with D hard to call. Looked up from germline, CDR1 is SGHNT and CDR2 is YYREEE (reference sequence). This CDR3 comprises 15 residues. Trimming left V 10 bases short and J 0 bases short, with 17 bases between. The CDR3 protein is CAASALSDSYNEQFF. In nucleotides, the CDR3 is TGTGCCGCCTCAGCCCTCAGCGACTCCTACAATGAGCAGTTCTTC.

The rearrangement links TRBV3-1 (or the pseudogene TRBV3-2) to TRBJ2-7; 9 nucleotides match TRBD2. The CDR3 runs 13 residues. After removal of 8 bases from V and 4 bases from J, the junction contained 6 bases not matched to a gene. Germline CDR1 and CDR2: LGHDT and YNNKEL (reference sequence). In DNA form, the CDR3 reads TGTGCCAGCTTTAATAGCGGGAGTTACGAGCAGTACTTC. This translates into CASFNSGSYEQYF.

As DNA, the CDR3 is TGTGCCAGCAGCCAAGGTAATAATGAGCAGTTCTTC. It is translated as CASSQGNNEQFF. The chain combines TRBV3-1 (or the pseudogene TRBV3-2) with TRBJ2-1, with unresolved D. Looked up from germline, CDR1 is LGHDT and CDR2 is YNNKEL (reference sequence). The CDR3 loop spans 12 amino acids. V was pared by 1 base and J by 7 bases, with 5 bases between.

V and J are TRBV5-1 and TRBJ2-7; D not certain. This CDR3 has 13 residues. V lost 8 bases and J lost 1, with 13 bases in between. The germline V gene encodes CDR1 SGHRS and CDR2 YFSETQ. The CDR3 region is CASHESRSYEQYF. CDR3 nucleotide sequence: TGCGCCAGTCATGAGTCCAGGTCCTACGAGCAGTACTTC.

The chain carries TRBV7-2 and TRBJ1-1; no firm D call. The CDR3 totals 13 residues. Trimming removed 5 bases at V and 2 bases at J, with 9 bases between. Germline CDR1 SGHTA, CDR2 FQGNSA. The CDR3 coding sequence is TGTGCCAGCAGCGTAACAGCCAACACTGAAGCTTTCTTT. Translated, it gives CASSVTANTEAFF.

The V gene is TRBV7-9, the J gene TRBJ1-2; TRBD1 aligns across 12 bases. CDR1 and CDR2 (germline): SEHNR, FQNEAQ (reference sequence). The CDR3 consists of 16 residues. Germline trimming cut 5 bases from V and 4 bases from J; bases unmatched to any gene: 8. CDR3: CASSPPGGQGAYGYTF. In nucleotides, the CDR3 is TGTGCCAGCAGCCCCCCGGGGGGACAGGGGGCCTATGGCTACACCTTC. The full variable domain, its missing parts supplied by reference TRBV7-9 and TRBJ1-2, is DTGVSQNPRHKITKRGQNVTFRCDPISEHNRLYWYRQTLGQGPEFLTYFQNEAQLEKSRLLSDRFSAERPKGSFSTLEIQRTEQGDSAMYLCASSPPGGQGAYGYTFGSGTRLTVV.

This clone has only one observation. The gene calls are TRBV30 and TRBJ1-6; D perhaps matches TRBD1 (6 bases). Germline lookup yields CDR1 GTSNPN and CDR2 SVGIG (reference sequence). V lost 8 bases and J 7 bases, leaving 18 bases between the germline ends. The CDR3 contains 14 residues. CDR3 residues: CALQVGRGNSPLHF. The CDR3 DNA sequence: TGTGCCCTCCAGGTTGGCAGGGGAAATTCACCCCTCCACTTT.

The DNA of the CDR3 is TGTGCCAGCAGCTTAGTACCGAGGGTTGAAGCTTTCTTT. Translating gives CASSLVPRVEAFF. V gene TRBV11-1 combines with J gene TRBJ1-1; D ambiguous. Trimming took off 1 base at V and 7 bases at J, with 10 bases between the two ends. CDR1 and CDR2 from the germline V gene are SGHAT and FQDESV (reference sequence). The CDR3 has 13 amino acids.